These 8 T cell receptor beta chains came from one sample sequenced in a study of beta chain features in type 1 diabetes. Investigators reverse transcribed all isolated RNA, so they sequenced expressed TCRB transcripts. Sequenced by immunoSEQ multiplex PCR; TCRdb stores in-frame clones only, minus some. The sample gives 200,000 to 250,000 clones, about 63% of which show up once; approximately 0.053% is in the top ten. Material for sequencing was naive CD4+ T cells from blood. Receptors were obtained from a man aged 30 to 39 in good health.

The chain is built from TRBV27 and TRBJ2-2, with a tentative D call TRBD2 (6 bases). The V gene's germline CDR1 is MNHEY and CDR2 SMNVEV (reference sequence). Trimming left V 4 bases short and J 0 bases short, with 9 bases between. The CDR3 is 15 residues long. The CDR3, as DNA: TGTGCCAGCAGTTATCTAGCGACGAACACCGGGGAGCTGTTTTTT. This encodes CASSYLATNTGELFF.

The chain links TRBV25-1 to TRBJ2-2; D is ambiguous. Per germline, CDR1 MGHDK and CDR2 SYGVNS. The CDR3 loop spans 15 amino acids. V gave up 1 base and J gave up 3 bases, with 9 bases separating them. The CDR3 spells CASSELARDTGELFF. CDR3 coding DNA: TGTGCCAGCAGTGAATTGGCTAGGGACACCGGGGAGCTGTTTTTT.

The CDR3 loop is CASSPGLAPLHF. The CDR3 DNA reads TGTGCCAGCAGTCCGGGGCTCGCACCCCTCCACTTT. This chain uses TRBV2 with TRBJ1-6, with D tentatively TRBD1 (5 bases). Trimming took off 5 bases at V and 11 bases at J, with 10 bases between the two ends. CDR1 and CDR2 (germline): SNHLY, FYNNEI. There are 12 residues in the CDR3.

The chain recombines TRBV29-1 with TRBJ1-1; possibly TRBD1 for D (6 bases). The CDR3 extends over 12 amino acids. Germline loops: CDR1 SQVTM, CDR2 ANQGSEA. This chain's CDR3 is CSARGRDTEAFF. The CDR3, as DNA: TGCAGTGCCAGGGGTCGTGATACTGAAGCTTTCTTT.

This clone was counted only a few times. The chain employs TRBV29-1 and TRBJ2-7; D is perhaps TRBD1 (6 bases). The V end lost 1 base, the J end lost 3 bases, and 13 bases lay between the germline ends. Germline V gene sequence: CDR1 SQVTM, CDR2 ANQGSEA. There are 14 residues in the CDR3. The CDR3 reads CSVEGGPQGYEQYF. In DNA form, the CDR3 reads TGCAGCGTTGAAGGGGGGCCGCAGGGCTACGAGCAGTACTTC.

The genes are TRBV30 and TRBJ1-1; D unclear. Trimming took off 2 bases at V and 4 bases at J, with 11 bases between the two ends. The CDR3 has 13 amino acids. Germline V CDR1 and CDR2: GTSNPN, SVGIG (reference sequence). For the CDR3, the DNA is TGTGCCTGGAGTATAGGGCTCGTCACTGAAGCTTTCTTT. Protein: CAWSIGLVTEAFF.

The chain is built from TRBV25-1 and TRBJ2-5, with TRBD1 matching over 8 bases. The CDR3 is made up of 17 amino acids. The V segment lost 4 bases and the J segment 5 bases; nucleotides outside the gene matches: 15. The germline V gene encodes CDR1 MGHDK and CDR2 SYGVNS. The CDR3 coding sequence is TGTGCCAGCAGTGCCCTGGGGGGACAGGCGTCAAGGGAGACCCAGTACTTC. This gives the protein CASSALGGQASRETQYF.

The chain carries TRBV7-2 and TRBJ2-1; D uncertain. V dropped 2 bases and J dropped 1 base, with 3 bases sitting between them. Germline V CDR1 and CDR2: SGHTA, FQGNSA. This CDR3 comprises 13 residues. CDR3 DNA sequence: TGTGCCAGCAGCTTAAGGTCCTACAATGAGCAGTTCTTC. Translating it yields CASSLRSYNEQFF.